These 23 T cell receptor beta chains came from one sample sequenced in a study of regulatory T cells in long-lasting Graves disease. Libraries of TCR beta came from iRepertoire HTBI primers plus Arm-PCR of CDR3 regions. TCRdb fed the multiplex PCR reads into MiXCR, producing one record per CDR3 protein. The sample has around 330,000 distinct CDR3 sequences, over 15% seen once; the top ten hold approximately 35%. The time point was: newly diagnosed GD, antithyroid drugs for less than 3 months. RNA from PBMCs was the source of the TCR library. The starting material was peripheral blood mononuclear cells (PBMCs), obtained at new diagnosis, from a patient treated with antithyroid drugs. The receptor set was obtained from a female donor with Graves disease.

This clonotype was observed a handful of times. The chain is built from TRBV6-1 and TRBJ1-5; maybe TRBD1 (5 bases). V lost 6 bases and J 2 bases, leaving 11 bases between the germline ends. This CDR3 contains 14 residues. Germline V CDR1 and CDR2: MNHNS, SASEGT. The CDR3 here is CASSIRGRNQPQHF. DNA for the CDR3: TGTGCCAGCAGCATAAGGGGCCGCAATCAGCCCCAGCATTTT.

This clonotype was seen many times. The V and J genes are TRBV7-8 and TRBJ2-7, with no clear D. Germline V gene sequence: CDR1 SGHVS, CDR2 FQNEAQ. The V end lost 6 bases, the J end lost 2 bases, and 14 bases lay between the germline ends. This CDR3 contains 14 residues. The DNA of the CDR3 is TGTGCCAGCAGTCTAGACAAGGGAACCTACGAGCAGTACTTC. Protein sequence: CASSLDKGTYEQYF.

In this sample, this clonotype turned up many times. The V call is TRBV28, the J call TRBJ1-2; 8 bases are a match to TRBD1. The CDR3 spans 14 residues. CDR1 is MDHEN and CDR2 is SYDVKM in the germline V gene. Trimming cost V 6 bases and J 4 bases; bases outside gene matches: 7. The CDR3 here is CASSLPGQVYGYTF. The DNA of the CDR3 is TGTGCCAGCAGCCTACCGGGACAGGTCTATGGCTACACCTTC.

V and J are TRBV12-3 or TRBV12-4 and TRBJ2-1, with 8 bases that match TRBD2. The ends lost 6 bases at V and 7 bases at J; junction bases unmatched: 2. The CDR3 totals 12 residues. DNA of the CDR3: TGTGCCAGCAGACTAGCGGCGAATGAGCAGTTCTTC. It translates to CASRLAANEQFF.

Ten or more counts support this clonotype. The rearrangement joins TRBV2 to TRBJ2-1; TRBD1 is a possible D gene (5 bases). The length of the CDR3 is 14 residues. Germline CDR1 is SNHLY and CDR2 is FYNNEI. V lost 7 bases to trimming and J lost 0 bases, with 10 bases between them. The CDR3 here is CASIRQSSYNEQFF. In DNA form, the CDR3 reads TGTGCCAGCATCAGACAGAGCTCCTACAATGAGCAGTTCTTC.

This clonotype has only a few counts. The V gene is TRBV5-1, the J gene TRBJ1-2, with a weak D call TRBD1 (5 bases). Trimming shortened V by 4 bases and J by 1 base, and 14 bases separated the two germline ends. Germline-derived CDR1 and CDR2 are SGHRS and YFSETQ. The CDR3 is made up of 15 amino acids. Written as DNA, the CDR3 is TGCGCCAGCAGCCGAACAGGTGGGGATAACTATGGCTACACCTTC. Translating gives CASSRTGGDNYGYTF. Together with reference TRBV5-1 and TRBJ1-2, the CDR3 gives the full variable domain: KAGVTQTPRYLIKTRGQQVTLSCSPISGHRSVSWYQQTPGQGLQFLFEYFSETQRNKGNFPGRFSGRQFSNSRSEMNVSTLELGDSALYLCASSRTGGDNYGYTFGSGTRLTVV.

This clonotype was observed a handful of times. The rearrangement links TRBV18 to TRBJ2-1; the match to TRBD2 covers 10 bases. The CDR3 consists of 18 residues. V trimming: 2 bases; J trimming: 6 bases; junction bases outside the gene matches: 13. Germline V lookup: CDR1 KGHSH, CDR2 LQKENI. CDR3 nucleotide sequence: TGTGCCAGCTCACCATTGCCCAGCGGGAGGGGGCCGGGCAATGAGCAGTTCTTC. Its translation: CASSPLPSGRGPGNEQFF.

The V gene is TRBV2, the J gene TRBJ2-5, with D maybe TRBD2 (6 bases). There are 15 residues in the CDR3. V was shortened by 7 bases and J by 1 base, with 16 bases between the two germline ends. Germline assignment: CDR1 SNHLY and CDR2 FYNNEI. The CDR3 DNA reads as TGTGCCAGCACCCGACTAGTAGACCTCCAAGAGACCCAGTACTTC. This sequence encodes CASTRLVDLQETQYF.

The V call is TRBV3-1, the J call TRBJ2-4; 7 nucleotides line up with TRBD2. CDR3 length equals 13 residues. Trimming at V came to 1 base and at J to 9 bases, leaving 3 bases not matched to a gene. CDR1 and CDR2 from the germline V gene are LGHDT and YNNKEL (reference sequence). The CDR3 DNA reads TGTGCCAGCAGCCAAGGAGGCGGGGGCATTCAGTACTTC. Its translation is CASSQGGGGIQYF.

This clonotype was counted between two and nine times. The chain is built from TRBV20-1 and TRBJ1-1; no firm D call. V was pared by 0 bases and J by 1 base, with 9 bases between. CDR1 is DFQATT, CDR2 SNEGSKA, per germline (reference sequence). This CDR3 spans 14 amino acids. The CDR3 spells CSARESNRNTEAFF. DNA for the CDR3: TGCAGTGCTAGAGAAAGCAACAGGAACACTGAAGCTTTCTTT.

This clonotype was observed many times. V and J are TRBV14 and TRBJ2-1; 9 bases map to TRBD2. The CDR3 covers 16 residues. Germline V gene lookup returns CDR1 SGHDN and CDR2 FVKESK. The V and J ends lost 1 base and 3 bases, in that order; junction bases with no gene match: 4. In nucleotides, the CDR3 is TGTGCCAGCAGCCAAGTGACTAGCGGAGACTACAATGAGCAGTTCTTC. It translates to CASSQVTSGDYNEQFF.

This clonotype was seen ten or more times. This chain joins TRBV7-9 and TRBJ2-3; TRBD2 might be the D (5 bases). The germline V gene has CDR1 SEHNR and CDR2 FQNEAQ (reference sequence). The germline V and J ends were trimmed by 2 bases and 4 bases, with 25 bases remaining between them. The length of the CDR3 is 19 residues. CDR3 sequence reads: CASSLRLRGLTYLPDTQYF. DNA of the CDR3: TGTGCCAGCAGCTTAAGGCTTCGAGGGCTTACCTATCTCCCAGATACGCAGTATTTT.

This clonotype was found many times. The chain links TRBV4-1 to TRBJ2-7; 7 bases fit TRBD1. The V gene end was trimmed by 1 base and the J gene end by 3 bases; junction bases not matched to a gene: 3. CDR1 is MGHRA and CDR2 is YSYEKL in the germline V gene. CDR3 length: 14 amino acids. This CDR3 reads CASSQVGQSYEQYF. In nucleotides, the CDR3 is TGCGCCAGCAGCCAAGTGGGACAGAGCTACGAGCAGTACTTC.

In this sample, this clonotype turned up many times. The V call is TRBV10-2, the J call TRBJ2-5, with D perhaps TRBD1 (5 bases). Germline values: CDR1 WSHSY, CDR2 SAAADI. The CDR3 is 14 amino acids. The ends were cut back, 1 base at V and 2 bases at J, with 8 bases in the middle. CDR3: CASSEWQGQETQYF. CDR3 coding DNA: TGCGCCAGCAGTGAGTGGCAGGGTCAAGAGACCCAGTACTTC.

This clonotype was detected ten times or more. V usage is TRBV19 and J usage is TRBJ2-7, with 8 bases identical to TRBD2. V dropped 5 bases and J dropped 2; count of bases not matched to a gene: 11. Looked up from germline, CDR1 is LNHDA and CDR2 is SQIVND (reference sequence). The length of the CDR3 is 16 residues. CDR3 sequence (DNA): TGTGCCAGTAGTGACGTAGCGGGACCTTCCACCTACGAGCAGTACTTC. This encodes CASSDVAGPSTYEQYF.

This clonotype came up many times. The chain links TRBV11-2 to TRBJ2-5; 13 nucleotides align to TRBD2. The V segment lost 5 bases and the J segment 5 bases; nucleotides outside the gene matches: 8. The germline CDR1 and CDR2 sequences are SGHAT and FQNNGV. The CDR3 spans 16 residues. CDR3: CASSRGTSGTRETQYF. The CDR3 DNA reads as TGTGCCAGCAGCCGAGGGACTAGCGGGACACGGGAGACCCAGTACTTC.

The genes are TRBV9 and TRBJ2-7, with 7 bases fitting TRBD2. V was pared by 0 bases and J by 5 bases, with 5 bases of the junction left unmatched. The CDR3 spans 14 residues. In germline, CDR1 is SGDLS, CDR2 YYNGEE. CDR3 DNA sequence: TGTGCCAGCAGCGTAGGCGGGAGCCTCAACGAGCAGTACGTC. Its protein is CASSVGGSLNEQYV.

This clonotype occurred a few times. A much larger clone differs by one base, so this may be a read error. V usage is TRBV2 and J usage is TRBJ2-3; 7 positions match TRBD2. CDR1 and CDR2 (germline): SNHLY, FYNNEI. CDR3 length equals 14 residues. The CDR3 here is CASRLAELTDTRYF. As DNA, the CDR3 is TGTGCCAGCAGGCTAGCGGAGCTCACAGATACGCGGTATTTT.

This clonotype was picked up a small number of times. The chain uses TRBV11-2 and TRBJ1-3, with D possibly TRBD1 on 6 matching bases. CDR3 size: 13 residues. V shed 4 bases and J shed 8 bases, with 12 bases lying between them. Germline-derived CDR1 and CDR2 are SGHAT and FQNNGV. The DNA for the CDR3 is TGTGCCAGCAGCTCACCACAGGGTTACACCATATATTTT. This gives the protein CASSSPQGYTIYF.

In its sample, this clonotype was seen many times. CDR3 nucleotides: TGTGCCAGCAGCCGGGCGGGAGTTTCCTACAATGAGCAGTTCTTC. Translation gives CASSRAGVSYNEQFF. The chain joins TRBV5-6 to TRBJ2-1, with 7 bases matching TRBD2. CDR1 and CDR2 from the germline V gene are SGHDT and YYEEEE. The V segment lost 4 bases and the J segment 1 base; nucleotides outside the gene matches: 5. The CDR3 contains 15 residues.

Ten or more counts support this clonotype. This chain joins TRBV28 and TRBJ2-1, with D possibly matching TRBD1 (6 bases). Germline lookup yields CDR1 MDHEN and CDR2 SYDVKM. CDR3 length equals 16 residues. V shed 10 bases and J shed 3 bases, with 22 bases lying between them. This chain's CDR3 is CATEDSPTPIYNEQFF. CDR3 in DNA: TGTGCCACCGAGGACAGCCCCACACCCATCTACAATGAGCAGTTCTTC.

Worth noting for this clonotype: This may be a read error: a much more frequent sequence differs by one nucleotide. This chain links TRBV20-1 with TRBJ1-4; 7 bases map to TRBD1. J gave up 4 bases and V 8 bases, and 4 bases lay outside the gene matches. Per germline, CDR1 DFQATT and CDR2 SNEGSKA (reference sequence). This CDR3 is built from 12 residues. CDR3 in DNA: TGCAGTATTAGGGGGCGTAATGAAAAACTGTTTTTT. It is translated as CSIRGRNEKLFF.

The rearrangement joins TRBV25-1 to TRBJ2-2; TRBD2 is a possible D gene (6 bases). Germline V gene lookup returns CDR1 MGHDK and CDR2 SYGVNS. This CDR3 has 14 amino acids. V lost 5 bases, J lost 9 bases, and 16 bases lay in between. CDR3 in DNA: TGTGCCAGCAGTTCCCAGTCGGGGGACCGGGAGCTGTTTTTT. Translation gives CASSSQSGDRELFF.